The rows below give T cell receptor beta chains drawn from one sample of a study of T cell responses to AZD1222 COVID-19 vaccine. Some clones are missing from TCRdb's copy, which holds only in-frame ones; the method was immunoSEQ multiplex PCR. The table includes about 54,000 clones, 65% to 90% detected once. This specimen consisted of peripheral blood, obtained 28 days after the second AZD1222 dose. The receptors were sampled from an adult who received the AZD1222 COVID-19 vaccine. CDR3s leave out the opening cysteine and the closing phenylalanine or tryptophan. Each record gives: V gene, CDR3 length, CDR3 protein.

TRBV6-2/TRBV6-3 | 16 | ASSLRFGQPRPDSPLH
TRBV6-2/TRBV6-3 | 12 | ASSKESFYNEQF
TRBV18 | 10 | ASSPLQGEAF
TRBV5-8 | 13 | ASRLPGLYYNEQF
TRBV5-1 | 14 | ASSLGGGPTTGELF
TRBV7-9 | 10 | ASSVEPYEQY
TRBV19 | 11 | ASSRDRVSEAF
TRBV19 | 15 | ASSIRLGTGGDQPQH
TRBV3-1/TRBV3-2 | 12 | ASSYPGSSPRAF
TRBV2 | 8 | ASSRETQY
TRBV10-3 | 12 | AISGGAGYGELF
TRBV27 | 17 | ASSLKGPLGQGRFYGYT
TRBV6-2/TRBV6-3 | 17 | ASSYSKSGRRWVTDTQY
TRBV28 | 11 | ASGTAPSYEQY
TRBV7-2 | 12 | ASSTGGPAKEQY
TRBV12-3/TRBV12-4 | 11 | ASRATEHYEQY
TRBV6-2/TRBV6-3 | 12 | ASSYSGGNSPLH